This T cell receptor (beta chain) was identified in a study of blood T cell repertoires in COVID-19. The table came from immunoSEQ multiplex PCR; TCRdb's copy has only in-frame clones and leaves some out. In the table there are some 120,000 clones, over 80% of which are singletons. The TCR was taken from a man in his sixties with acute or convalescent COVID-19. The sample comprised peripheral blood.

The CDR3 DNA is TGCGCCAGCAAGGTTTCTCCTGGACAGTATAATGAAAAACTGTTTTTT. Translation: CASKVSPGQYNEKLFF. The rearrangement joins TRBV10-1 to TRBJ1-4; D is perhaps TRBD1 (6 bases). Trimming pared 7 bases from V and 4 bases from J, leaving 19 bases between. CDR1 WNHNN and CDR2 SYGVQD come from the germline V gene (reference sequence). The CDR3 covers 16 residues.